The clone carrying this TCR beta chain was detected only a few times. This sample stems from a study of regulatory T cells in long-lasting Graves disease. Time point given: newly diagnosed GD, antithyroid drugs for less than 3 months. Preparation of the TCR library used RNA extracted from PBMCs. Sequencing libraries for TCR beta were prepared with iRepertoire HTBI primers and Arm-PCR of CDR3 regions. MiXCR, applied by TCRdb to the multiplex PCR reads, yields one record per CDR3 protein. The table shows 580,000 or so distinct CDR3 sequences, with 15% to 20% occurring only once. This sample also belongs to another study, concerning T cells in Graves' hyperthyroidism and ophthalmopathy.

The receptor was isolated from a man in his late teens or twenties with Graves disease. The specimen was peripheral blood mononuclear cells (PBMCs), collected at new diagnosis, from a patient treated with antithyroid drugs.

Written as DNA, the CDR3 is TGTGCCAGCAGTGTTAAAGATACGCAGTATTTT. Translating gives CASSVKDTQYF. The chain combines TRBV2 with TRBJ2-3, with no clear D. Trimming removed 4 bases from V and 5 bases from J, with 4 bases in between. The germline V gene encodes CDR1 SNHLY and CDR2 FYNNEI. There are 11 residues in the CDR3.